This entry lists 2 T cell receptor beta chains sequenced from one sample in a study of a mutant IDH1 vaccine in newly diagnosed glioma. The time point is: week 11, during vaccination. The investigators gave 300 ug of mutant IDH1 20-mer peptide in each vaccine dose, together with topical imiquimod. Here immunoSEQ multiplex PCR was the method, and the copy in TCRdb shows in-frame clones only, minus some. This table has roughly 30,000 clones, roughly three quarters appearing once. The antigens of these receptors remain unknown. Sequencing used PBMCs, obtained from a glioma patient whose treatment included an IDH1 peptide vaccine. These receptors all stem from a man younger than 40 with glioma.

CDR3 in amino acids: CASSYSRSSYNEQFF. Written as DNA, the CDR3 is TGTGCCAGCAGTTACTCGAGAAGCTCCTACAATGAGCAGTTCTTC. The chain recombines TRBV6-5 with TRBJ2-1; no definite D call. Looked up from germline, CDR1 is MNHEY and CDR2 is SVGAGI. V was shortened by 0 bases and J by 0 bases, with 6 bases between the two germline ends. This CDR3 spans 15 amino acids.

The chain couples TRBV19 to TRBJ2-6, with a tentative D call TRBD2 (7 bases). Germline values: CDR1 LNHDA, CDR2 SQIVND (reference sequence). Trimming cost V 7 bases and J 1 base, with 14 bases left between them. The CDR3 runs to 16 residues. DNA for the CDR3: TGTGCCAGTACAGCCGGGGGGCGGTCTGGGGCCAACGTCCTGACTTTC. This sequence encodes CASTAGGRSGANVLTF. The full variable domain, with the rest looked up from reference TRBV19 and TRBJ2-6, is DGGITQSPKYLFRKEGQNVTLSCEQNLNHDAMYWYRQDPGQGLRLIYYSQIVNDFQKGDIAEGYSVSREKKESFPLTVTSAQKNPTAFYLCASTAGGRSGANVLTFGAGSRLTVL.